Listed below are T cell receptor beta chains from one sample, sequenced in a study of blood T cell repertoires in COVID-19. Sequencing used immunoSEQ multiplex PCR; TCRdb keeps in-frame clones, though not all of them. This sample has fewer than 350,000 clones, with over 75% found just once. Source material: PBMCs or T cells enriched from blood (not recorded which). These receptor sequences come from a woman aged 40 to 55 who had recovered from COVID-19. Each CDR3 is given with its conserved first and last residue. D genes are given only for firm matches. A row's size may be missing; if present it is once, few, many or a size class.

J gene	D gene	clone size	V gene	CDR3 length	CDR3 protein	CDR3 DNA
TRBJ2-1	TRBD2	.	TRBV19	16	CASSMWTSGRANEQFF	TGTGCCAGTAGTATGTGGACTAGCGGGAGGGCAAATGAGCAGTTCTTC
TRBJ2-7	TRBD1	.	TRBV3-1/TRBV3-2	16	CASSLGGQGNSYEQYF	TGTGCCAGCAGCCTGGGGGGACAGGGAAATTCCTACGAGCAGTACTTC
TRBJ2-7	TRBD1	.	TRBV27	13	CASNWDRAYEQYF	TGTGCCAGCAATTGGGACAGAGCCTACGAGCAGTACTTC
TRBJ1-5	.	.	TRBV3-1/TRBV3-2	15	CASSQDSGNNQPQHF	TGTGCCAGCAGCCAGGACTCGGGGAACAATCAGCCCCAGCATTTT
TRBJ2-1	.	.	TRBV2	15	CASSEGGASYNEQFF	TGTGCCAGCAGTGAAGGCGGGGCCTCCTACAATGAGCAGTTCTTC
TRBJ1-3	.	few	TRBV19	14	CASSIGSYRNTIYF	TGTGCCAGTAGTATTGGGAGTTACCGAAACACCATATATTTT
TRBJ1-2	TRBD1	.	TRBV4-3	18	CASSQDAVVGTGMDGYTF	TGCGCCAGCAGCCAAGATGCCGTGGTGGGGACAGGGATGGATGGCTACACCTTC
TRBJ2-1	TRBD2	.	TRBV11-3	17	CASSSRPGTSAYNEQFF	TGTGCCAGCAGCTCCCGGCCCGGGACTAGCGCCTACAATGAGCAGTTCTTC
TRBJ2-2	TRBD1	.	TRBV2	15	CASRGQGWGTGELFF	TGTGCCAGCAGGGGACAGGGATGGGGCACCGGGGAGCTGTTTTTT
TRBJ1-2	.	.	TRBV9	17	CASSVVGAGVGNYGYTF	TGTGCCAGCAGCGTAGTCGGTGCGGGGGTAGGGAACTATGGCTACACCTTC
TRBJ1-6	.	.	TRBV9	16	CASSPPTGNKNSPLHF	TGTGCCAGCAGCCCCCCCACAGGGAACAAAAATTCACCCCTCCACTTT
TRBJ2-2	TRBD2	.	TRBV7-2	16	CASSRLAGAGTGELFF	TGTGCCAGCAGCCGCCTAGCGGGAGCGGGCACCGGGGAGCTGTTTTTT
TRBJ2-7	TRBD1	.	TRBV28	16	CASSLNVGQGSYEQYF	TGTGCCAGCAGTCTCAACGTGGGACAGGGAAGCTACGAGCAGTACTTC
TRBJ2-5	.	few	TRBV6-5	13	CASRITRQETQYF	TGTGCCAGCCGAATTACTAGACAAGAGACCCAGTACTTC
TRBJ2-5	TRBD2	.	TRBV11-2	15	CASSLRGVAQETQYF	TGTGCCAGCAGCTTGCGGGGGGTCGCGCAAGAGACCCAGTACTTC
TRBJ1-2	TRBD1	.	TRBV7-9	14	CASTLTGLGRGYTF	TGTGCCAGCACCCTGACAGGGCTTGGACGCGGCTACACCTTC
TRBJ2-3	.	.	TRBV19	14	CASSIAGVLNTQYF	TGTGCCAGTAGTATCGCCGGGGTGCTCAATACGCAGTATTTT
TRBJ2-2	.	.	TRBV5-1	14	CASSQNTQGGELFF	TGCGCCAGCAGCCAGAATACACAGGGCGGGGAGCTGTTTTTT
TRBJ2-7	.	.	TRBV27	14	CASRGDFGDYEQYF	TGTGCCAGCAGGGGGGACTTCGGGGACTACGAGCAGTACTTC
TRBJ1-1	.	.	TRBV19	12	CATLGGPGAAFF	TGTGCCACCCTGGGGGGACCAGGCGCAGCTTTCTTT
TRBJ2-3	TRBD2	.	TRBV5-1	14	CASSFREERGTQYF	TGCGCCAGCAGCTTTCGTGAGGAGCGGGGGACGCAGTATTTT
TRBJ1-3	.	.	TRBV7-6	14	CASTRGGTGNTIYF	TGTGCCAGCACCCGGGGGGGAACTGGAAACACCATATATTTT
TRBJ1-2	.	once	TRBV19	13	CASSIDRVGGYTF	TGTGCCAGTAGTATAGACAGGGTAGGTGGCTACACCTTC
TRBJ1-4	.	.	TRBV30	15	CAWSVLGPAGEKLFF	TGTGCCTGGAGTGTATTGGGTCCAGCGGGGGAAAAACTGTTTTTT
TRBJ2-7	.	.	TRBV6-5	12	CASSRGRDEQYF	TGTGCCTCCTCACGGGGAAGAGACGAGCAGTACTTC
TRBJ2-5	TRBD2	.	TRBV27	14	CASSPRGGVGTQYF	TGTGCCAGCAGTCCCCGGGGAGGGGTCGGGACCCAGTACTTC
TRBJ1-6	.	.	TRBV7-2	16	CASSSTTGAYNSPLHF	TGTGCCAGCAGCTCCACGACAGGAGCCTATAATTCACCCCTCCACTTT
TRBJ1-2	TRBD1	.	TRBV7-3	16	CASSLMGTGTPYGYTF	TGTGCCAGCAGCTTAATGGGGACAGGGACTCCCTATGGCTACACCTTC
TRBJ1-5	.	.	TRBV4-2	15	CASSQGGDSNQPQHF	TGTGCCAGCAGCCAAGGCGGCGATAGCAATCAGCCCCAGCATTTT
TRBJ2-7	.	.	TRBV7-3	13	CASSFNRGYEQYF	TGTGCCAGCAGCTTCAATCGAGGCTACGAGCAGTACTTC
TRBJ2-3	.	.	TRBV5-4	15	CASSLGGGGTDTQYF	TGTGCCAGCAGCTTGGGGGGAGGCGGCACAGATACGCAGTATTTT
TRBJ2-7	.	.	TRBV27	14	CASSLRTDGHEQYF	TGTGCCAGCAGTTTAAGGACAGACGGCCACGAGCAGTACTTC
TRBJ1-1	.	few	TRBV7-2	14	CASSLSLPVTEAFF	TGTGCCAGCAGCTTATCCCTCCCAGTCACTGAAGCTTTCTTT